This record concerns one T cell receptor (beta chain) sequence. These data belong to a study of blood T cells in healthy people across ages. Extraction yielded at least 5 micrograms of total RNA per sample. Using a J-beta primer mix together with a sample-barcoded 5' primer, a second PCR was run for 7 to 11 cycles. Each cDNA molecule received a tag from a template-switch adaptor that had 12 random nucleotides. TCRdb independently ran MiXCR on the 5' RACE reads; one entry per CDR3 protein. The table has over a million distinct CDR3 sequences, 35% to 50% seen once; the top ten hold approximately 20%. V lost 11 bases and J lost 7; bases outside the gene matches: 12. Germline assignment: CDR1 MNHEY and CDR2 SVGEGT. The CDR3 runs to 13 residues.

The sample taken for sequencing was blood. The clonotype comes from a woman aged 55 to 70 in good health. V gene TRBV6-2 or TRBV6-3 combines with J gene TRBJ2-7; 9 nucleotides agree with TRBD2. CDR3 sequence (DNA): TGTGCCTCAGGCGGGAGGGCCTCGGGAGAGCAGTACTTC. Protein product: CASGGRASGEQYF.